The text below deals with one T cell receptor (beta chain). The data are from a study of control samples from healthy donors and cancer patients. The method was immunoSEQ multiplex PCR; TCRdb's version includes in-frame clones alone and lacks a portion of them. The data show 170,000 or so clones, more than 85% seen once. Trimming took off 9 bases at V and 0 bases at J, with 12 bases between the two ends. Looked up from germline, CDR1 is SNHLY and CDR2 is FYNNEI. The CDR3 spans 15 residues. The chain uses TRBV2 and TRBJ1-6; tentatively, D is TRBD1 (5 bases). The specimen was blood. This clonotype was sampled from a woman aged 40-49 years in good health. This CDR3 is CASGAGGSYNSPLHF. As DNA, the CDR3 is TGTGCCAGTGGAGCGGGGGGCTCCTATAATTCACCCCTCCACTTT.